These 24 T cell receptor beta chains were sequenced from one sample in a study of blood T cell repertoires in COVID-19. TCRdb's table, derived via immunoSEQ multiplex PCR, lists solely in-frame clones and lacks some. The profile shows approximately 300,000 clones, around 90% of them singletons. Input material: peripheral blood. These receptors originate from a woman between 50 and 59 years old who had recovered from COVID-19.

The CDR3 region has the DNA TGTGCCAGCAGCCTCGGCGGTGCCGTGGCCTACGAGCAGTACTTC. Protein: CASSLGGAVAYEQYF. This chain connects TRBV7-3 to TRBJ2-7; no clear D. The CDR3 runs 15 residues. V dropped 5 bases and J dropped 2 bases, with 16 bases sitting between them. CDR1 and CDR2 (germline): SGHTA, FQGTGA.

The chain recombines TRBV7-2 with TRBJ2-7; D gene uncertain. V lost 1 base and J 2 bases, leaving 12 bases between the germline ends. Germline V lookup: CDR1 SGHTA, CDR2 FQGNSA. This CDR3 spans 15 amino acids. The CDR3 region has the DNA TGTGCCAGCAGCTTAGGGTTGAGCGTTACCTACGAGCAGTACTTC. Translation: CASSLGLSVTYEQYF.

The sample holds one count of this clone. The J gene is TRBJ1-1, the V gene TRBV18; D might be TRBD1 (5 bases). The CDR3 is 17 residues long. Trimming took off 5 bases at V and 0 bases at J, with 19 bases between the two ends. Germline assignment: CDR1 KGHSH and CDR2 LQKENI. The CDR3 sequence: CASSSGLPKVLNTEAFF. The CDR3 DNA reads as TGTGCCAGCTCATCGGGACTCCCGAAGGTACTGAACACTGAAGCTTTCTTT.

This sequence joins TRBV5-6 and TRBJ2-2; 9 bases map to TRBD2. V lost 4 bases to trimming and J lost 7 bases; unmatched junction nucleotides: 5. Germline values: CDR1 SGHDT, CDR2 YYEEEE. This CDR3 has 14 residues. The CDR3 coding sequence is TGTGCCAGCAGCCGCGGGGGGGCCTACGGGGAGCTGTTTTTT. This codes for CASSRGGAYGELFF.

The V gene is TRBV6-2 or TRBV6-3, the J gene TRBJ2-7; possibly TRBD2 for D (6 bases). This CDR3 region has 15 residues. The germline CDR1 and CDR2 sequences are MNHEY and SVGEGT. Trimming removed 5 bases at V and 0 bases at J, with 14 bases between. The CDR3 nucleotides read TGTGCCAGCAGTAACACCGTCGGGAGCTCCTACGAGCAGTACTTC. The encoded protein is CASSNTVGSSYEQYF.

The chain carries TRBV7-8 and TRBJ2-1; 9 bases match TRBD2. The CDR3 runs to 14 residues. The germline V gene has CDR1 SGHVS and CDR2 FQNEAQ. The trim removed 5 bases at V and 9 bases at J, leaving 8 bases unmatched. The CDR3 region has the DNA TGTGCCAGCAGCCGCCTCGGACTAGCGACTGAGCAGTTCTTC. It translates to CASSRLGLATEQFF.

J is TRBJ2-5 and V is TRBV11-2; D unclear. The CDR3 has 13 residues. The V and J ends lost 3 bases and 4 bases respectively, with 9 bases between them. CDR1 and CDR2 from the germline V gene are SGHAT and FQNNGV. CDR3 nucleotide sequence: TGTGCCAGCAGCTTCCTCAGAGGAGAGACCCAGTACTTC. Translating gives CASSFLRGETQYF. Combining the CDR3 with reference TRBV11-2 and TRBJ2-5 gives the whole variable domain EAGVAQSPRYKIIEKRQSVAFWCNPISGHATLYWYQQILGQGPKLLIQFQNNGVVDDSQLPKDRFSAERLKGVDSTLKIQPAKLEDSAVYLCASSFLRGETQYFGPGTRLLVL.

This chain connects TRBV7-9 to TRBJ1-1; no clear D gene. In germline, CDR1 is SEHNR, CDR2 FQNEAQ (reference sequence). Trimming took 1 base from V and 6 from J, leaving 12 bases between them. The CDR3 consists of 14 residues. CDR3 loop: CASSLELRGSEAFF. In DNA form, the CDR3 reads TGTGCCAGCAGCTTAGAGCTCCGGGGTTCTGAAGCTTTCTTT. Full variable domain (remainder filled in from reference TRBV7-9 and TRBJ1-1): DTGVSQNPRHKITKRGQNVTFRCDPISEHNRLYWYRQTLGQGPEFLTYFQNEAQLEKSRLLSDRFSAERPKGSFSTLEIQRTEQGDSAMYLCASSLELRGSEAFFGQGTRLTVV.

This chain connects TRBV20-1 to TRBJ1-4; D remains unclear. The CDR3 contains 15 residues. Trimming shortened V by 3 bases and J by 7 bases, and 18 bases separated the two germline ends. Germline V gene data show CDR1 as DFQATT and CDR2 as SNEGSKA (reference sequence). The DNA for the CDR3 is TGCAGTGCTAGTGAGCCTCGAGCTGAGGGTGAAAAACTGTTTTTT. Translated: CSASEPRAEGEKLFF.

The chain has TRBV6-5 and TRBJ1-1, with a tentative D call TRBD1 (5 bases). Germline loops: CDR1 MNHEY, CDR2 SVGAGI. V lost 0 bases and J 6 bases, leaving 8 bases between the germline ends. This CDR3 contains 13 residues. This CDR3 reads CASSYSGQSEAFF. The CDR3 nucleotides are TGTGCCAGCAGTTACTCGGGGCAGTCTGAAGCTTTCTTT.

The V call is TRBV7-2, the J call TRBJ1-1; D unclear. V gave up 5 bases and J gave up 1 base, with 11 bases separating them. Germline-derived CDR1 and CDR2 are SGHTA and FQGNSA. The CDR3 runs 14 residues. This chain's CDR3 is CASSLRHSNTEAFF. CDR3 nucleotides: TGTGCCAGCAGCCTAAGACATTCGAACACTGAAGCTTTCTTT.

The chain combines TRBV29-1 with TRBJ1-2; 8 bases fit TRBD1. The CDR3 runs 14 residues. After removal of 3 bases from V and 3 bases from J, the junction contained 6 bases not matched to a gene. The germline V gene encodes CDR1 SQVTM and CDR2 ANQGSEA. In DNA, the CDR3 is TGCAGCGTTGAGAGACAGGGGATGGACTATGGCTACACCTTC. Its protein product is CSVERQGMDYGYTF.

CDR3 bases: TGTGCCAGTAGTGGGCAGAACCTCTATGGCTACACCTTC. This gives the protein CASSGQNLYGYTF. The chain couples TRBV19 to TRBJ1-2; D uncertain. This CDR3 spans 13 amino acids. Trimming took 5 bases from V and 4 from J, leaving 11 bases between them. Germline loops: CDR1 LNHDA, CDR2 SQIVND (reference sequence).

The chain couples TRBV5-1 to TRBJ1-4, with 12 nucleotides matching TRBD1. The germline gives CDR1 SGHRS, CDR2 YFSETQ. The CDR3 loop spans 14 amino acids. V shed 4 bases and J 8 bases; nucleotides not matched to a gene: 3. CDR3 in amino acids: CASSDGTGGEKLFF. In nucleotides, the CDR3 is TGCGCCAGCAGCGACGGGACAGGGGGCGAAAAACTGTTTTTT.

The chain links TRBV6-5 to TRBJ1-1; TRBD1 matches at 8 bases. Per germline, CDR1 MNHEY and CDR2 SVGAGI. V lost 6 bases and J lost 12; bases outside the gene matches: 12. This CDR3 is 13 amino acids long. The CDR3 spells CASRDRARAPPFF. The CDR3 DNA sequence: TGTGCCAGCAGGGACAGGGCCCGCGCGCCACCTTTCTTT.

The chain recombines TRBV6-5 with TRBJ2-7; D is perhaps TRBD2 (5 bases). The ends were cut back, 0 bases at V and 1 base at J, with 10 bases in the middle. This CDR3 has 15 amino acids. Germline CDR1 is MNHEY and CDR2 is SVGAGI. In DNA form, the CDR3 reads TGTGCCAGCAGTTACTCGAGAAGCGGTTCCTACGAGCAGTACTTC. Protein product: CASSYSRSGSYEQYF.

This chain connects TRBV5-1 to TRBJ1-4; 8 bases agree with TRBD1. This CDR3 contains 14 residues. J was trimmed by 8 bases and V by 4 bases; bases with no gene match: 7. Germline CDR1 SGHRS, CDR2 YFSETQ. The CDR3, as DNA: TGCGCCAGCAGCGTACAGGGGGTTGACGAAAAACTGTTTTTT. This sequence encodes CASSVQGVDEKLFF. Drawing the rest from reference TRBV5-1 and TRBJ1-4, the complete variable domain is KAGVTQTPRYLIKTRGQQVTLSCSPISGHRSVSWYQQTPGQGLQFLFEYFSETQRNKGNFPGRFSGRQFSNSRSEMNVSTLELGDSALYLCASSVQGVDEKLFFGSGTQLSVL.

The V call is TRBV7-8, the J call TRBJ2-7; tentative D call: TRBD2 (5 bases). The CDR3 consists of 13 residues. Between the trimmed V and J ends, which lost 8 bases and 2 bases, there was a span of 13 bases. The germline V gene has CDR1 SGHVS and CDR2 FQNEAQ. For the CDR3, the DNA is TGTGCCAGCGGAGGCCCTTCCCCCTACGAGCAGTACTTC. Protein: CASGGPSPYEQYF.

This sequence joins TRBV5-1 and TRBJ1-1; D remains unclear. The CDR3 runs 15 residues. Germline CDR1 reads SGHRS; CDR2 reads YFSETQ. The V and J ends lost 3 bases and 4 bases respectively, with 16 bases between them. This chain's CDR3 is CASSWGGDGGTEAFF. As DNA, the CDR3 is TGCGCCAGCAGCTGGGGAGGAGACGGCGGCACTGAAGCTTTCTTT.

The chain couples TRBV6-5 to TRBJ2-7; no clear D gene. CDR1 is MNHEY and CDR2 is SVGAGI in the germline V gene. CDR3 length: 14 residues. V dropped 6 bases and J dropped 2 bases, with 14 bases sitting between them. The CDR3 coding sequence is TGTGCCAGCAGCCCAAACCCAGGTCCCTACGAGCAGTACTTC. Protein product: CASSPNPGPYEQYF.

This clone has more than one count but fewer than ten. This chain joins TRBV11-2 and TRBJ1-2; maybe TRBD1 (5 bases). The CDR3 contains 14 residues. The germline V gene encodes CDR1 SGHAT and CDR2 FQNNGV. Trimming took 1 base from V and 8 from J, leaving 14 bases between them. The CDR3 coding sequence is TGTGCCAGCAGCTTAGTAACAGGCCAAATGGGCTACACCTTC. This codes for CASSLVTGQMGYTF.

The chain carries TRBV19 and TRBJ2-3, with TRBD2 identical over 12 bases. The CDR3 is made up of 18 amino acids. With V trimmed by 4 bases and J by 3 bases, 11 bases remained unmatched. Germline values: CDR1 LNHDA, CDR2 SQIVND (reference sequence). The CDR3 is CASSNPTLAGGRTDTQYF. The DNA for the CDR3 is TGTGCCAGTAGTAACCCCACGCTAGCGGGGGGGCGGACAGATACGCAGTATTTT.

The CDR3, as DNA: TGTGCCAGCAGCTTAGACGCAATTTCTCAGGGGTCTTGGCAGCCCCAGCATTTT. This codes for CASSLDAISQGSWQPQHF. V is TRBV11-2 and J is TRBJ1-5; perhaps TRBD1 as D (6 bases). The V end lost 0 bases, the J end lost 7 bases, and 22 bases lay between the germline ends. This CDR3 spans 18 amino acids. CDR1 and CDR2 (germline): SGHAT, FQNNGV.

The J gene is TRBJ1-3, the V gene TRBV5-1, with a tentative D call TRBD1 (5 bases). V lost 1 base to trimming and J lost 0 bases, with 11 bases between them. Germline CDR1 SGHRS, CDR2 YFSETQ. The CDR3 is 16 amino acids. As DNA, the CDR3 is TGCGCCAGCAGCTTGCAGGGCAGCTTCTCTGGAAACACCATATATTTT. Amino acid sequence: CASSLQGSFSGNTIYF.